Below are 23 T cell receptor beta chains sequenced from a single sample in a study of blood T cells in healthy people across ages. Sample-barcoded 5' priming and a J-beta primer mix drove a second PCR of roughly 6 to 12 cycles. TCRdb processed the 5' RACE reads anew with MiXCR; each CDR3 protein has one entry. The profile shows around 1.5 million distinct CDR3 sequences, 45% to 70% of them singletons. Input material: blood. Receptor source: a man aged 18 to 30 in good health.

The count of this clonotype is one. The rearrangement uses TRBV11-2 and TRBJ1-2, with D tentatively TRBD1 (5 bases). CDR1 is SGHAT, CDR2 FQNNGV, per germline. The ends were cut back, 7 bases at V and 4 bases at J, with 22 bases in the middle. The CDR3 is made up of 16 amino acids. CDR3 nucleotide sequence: TGTGCCAGCAACCAGCTACGGGGCAAAAAATTCTATGGCTACACCTTC. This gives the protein CASNQLRGKKFYGYTF. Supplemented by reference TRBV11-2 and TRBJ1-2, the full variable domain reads EAGVAQSPRYKIIEKRQSVAFWCNPISGHATLYWYQQILGQGPKLLIQFQNNGVVDDSQLPKDRFSAERLKGVDSTLKIQPAKLEDSAVYLCASNQLRGKKFYGYTFGSGTRLTVV.

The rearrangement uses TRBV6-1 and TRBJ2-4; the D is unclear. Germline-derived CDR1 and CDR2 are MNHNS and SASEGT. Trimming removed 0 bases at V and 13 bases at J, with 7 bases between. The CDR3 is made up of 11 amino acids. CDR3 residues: CASSEASMQYF. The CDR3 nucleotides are TGTGCCAGCAGTGAAGCCAGTATGCAGTACTTC.

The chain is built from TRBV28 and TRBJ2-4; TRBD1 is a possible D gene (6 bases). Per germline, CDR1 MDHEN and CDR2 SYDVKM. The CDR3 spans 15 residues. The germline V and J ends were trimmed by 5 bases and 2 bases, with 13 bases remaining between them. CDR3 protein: CASSSTGRTKNIQYF. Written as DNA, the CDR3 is TGTGCCAGCAGTAGCACAGGGAGAACCAAAAACATTCAGTACTTC.

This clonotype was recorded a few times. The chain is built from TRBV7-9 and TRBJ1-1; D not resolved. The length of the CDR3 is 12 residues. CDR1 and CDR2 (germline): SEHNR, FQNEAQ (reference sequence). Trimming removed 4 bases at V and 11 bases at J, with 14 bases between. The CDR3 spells CASSSQSTSAFF. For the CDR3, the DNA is TGTGCCAGCAGCTCCCAAAGTACCTCGGCTTTCTTT.

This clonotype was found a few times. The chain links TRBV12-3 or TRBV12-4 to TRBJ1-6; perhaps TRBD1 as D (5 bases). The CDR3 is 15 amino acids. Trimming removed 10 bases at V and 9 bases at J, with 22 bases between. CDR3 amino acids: CATSGRAETGSPLHF. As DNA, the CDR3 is TGTGCCACCTCGGGCAGGGCAGAAACAGGTTCACCCCTCCACTTT.

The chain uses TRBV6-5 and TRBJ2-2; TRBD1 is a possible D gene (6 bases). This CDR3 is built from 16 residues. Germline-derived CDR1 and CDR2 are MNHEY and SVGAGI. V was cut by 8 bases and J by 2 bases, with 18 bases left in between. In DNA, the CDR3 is TGTGCCAGCGGAGGACGGAGGACAGAAAACACCGGGGAGCTGTTTTTT. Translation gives CASGGRRTENTGELFF.

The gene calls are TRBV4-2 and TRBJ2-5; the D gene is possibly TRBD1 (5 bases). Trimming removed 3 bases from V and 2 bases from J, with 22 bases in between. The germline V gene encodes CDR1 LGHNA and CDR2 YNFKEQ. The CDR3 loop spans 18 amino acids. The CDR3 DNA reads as TGTGCCAGCAGCCAGGGCCTGTTAGGTCAGGGTTGGCAAGAGACCCAGTACTTC. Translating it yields CASSQGLLGQGWQETQYF.

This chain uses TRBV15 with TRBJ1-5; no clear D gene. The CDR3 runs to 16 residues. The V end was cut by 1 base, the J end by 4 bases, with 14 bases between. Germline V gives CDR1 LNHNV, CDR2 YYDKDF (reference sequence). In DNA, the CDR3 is TGTGCCACCAGCAGAGCTTGGGTACAGAGTAATCAGCCCCAGCATTTT. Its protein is CATSRAWVQSNQPQHF.

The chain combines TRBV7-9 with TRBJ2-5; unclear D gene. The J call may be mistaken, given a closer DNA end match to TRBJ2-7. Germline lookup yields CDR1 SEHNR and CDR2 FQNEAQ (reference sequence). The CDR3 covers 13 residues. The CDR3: CASSDIGQNEQYV. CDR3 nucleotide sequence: TGTGCCAGCAGCGATATTGGGCAAAACGAGCAGTACGTC.

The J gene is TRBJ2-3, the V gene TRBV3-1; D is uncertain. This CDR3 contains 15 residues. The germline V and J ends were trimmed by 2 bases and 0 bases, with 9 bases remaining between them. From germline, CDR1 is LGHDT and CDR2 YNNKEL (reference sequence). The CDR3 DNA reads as TGTGCCAGCAGCCAATTCACAACTAGCACAGATACGCAGTATTTT. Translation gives CASSQFTTSTDTQYF.

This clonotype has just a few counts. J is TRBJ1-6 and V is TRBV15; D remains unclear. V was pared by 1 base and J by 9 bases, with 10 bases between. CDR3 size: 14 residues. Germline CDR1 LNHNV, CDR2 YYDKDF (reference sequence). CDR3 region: CATSRAAGGSPLHF. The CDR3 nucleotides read TGTGCCACCAGCAGAGCCGCGGGCGGTTCACCCCTCCACTTT.

The CDR3 nucleotides read TGCGCCAGCAGCCAAGCCGTCATGAACACTGAAGCTTTCTTT. It encodes CASSQAVMNTEAFF. The chain couples TRBV4-1 to TRBJ1-1; D is ambiguous. V shed 1 base and J shed 0 bases, with 6 bases lying between them. Germline CDR1 MGHRA, CDR2 YSYEKL. The CDR3 consists of 14 residues.

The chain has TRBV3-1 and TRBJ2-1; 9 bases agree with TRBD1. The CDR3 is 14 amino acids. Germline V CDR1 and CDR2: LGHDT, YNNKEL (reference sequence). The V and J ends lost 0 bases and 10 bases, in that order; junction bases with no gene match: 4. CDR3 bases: TGTGCCAGCAGCCAAGAGGGACAGGGCGAGGAGCAGTTCTTC. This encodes CASSQEGQGEEQFF.

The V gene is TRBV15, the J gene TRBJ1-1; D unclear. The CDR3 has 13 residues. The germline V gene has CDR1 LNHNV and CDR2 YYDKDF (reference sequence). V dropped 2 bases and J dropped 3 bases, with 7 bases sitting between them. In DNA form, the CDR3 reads TGTGCCACCAGCAGATTCGGGGACACTGAAGCTTTCTTT. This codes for CATSRFGDTEAFF.

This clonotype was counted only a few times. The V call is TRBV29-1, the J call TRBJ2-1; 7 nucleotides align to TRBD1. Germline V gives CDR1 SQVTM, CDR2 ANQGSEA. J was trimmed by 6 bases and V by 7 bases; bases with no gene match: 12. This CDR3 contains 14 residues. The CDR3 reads CSANVQGVINEQFF. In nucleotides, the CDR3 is TGCAGCGCAAATGTCCAGGGGGTTATCAATGAGCAGTTCTTC.

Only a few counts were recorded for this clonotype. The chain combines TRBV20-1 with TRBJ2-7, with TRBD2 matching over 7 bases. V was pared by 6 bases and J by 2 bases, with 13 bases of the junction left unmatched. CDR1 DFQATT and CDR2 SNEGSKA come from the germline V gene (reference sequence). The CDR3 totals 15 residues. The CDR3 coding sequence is TGCAGTGCCACTATTGGGGACTACTTCACCTACGAGCAGTACTTC. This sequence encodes CSATIGDYFTYEQYF.

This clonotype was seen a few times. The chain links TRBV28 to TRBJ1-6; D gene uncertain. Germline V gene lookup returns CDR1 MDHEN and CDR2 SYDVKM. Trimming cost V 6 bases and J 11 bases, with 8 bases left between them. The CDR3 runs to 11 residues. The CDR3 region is CASRKTAPLHF. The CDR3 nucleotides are TGTGCCAGCAGGAAGACCGCACCCCTCCACTTT.

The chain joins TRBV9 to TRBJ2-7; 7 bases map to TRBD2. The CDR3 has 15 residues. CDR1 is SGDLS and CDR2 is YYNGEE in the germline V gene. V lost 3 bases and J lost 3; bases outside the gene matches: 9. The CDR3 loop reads CASSAGTTNNYEQYF. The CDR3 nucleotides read TGTGCCAGCAGCGCCGGGACTACCAACAACTACGAGCAGTACTTC.

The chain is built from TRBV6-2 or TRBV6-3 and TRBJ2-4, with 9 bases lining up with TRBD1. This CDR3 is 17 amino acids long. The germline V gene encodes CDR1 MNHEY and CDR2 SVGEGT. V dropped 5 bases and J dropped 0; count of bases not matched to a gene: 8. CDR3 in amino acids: CASSDGTGTIAKNIQYF. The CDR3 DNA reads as TGTGCCAGCAGTGACGGGACAGGGACCATAGCCAAAAACATTCAGTACTTC.

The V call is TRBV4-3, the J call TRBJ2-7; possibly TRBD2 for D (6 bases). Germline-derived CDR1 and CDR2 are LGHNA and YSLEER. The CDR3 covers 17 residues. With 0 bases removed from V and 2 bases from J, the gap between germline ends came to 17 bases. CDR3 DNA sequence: TGCGCCAGCAGCCAAGAGGGGAGGCTTGGCCCAACCTACGAGCAGTACTTC. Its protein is CASSQEGRLGPTYEQYF.

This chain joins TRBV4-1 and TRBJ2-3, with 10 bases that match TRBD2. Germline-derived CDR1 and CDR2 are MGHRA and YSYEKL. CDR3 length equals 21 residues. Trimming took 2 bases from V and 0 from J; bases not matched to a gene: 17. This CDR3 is CASSQSSRPSGGILSTDTQYF. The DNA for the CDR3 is TGCGCCAGCAGCCAATCGAGCCGCCCTAGCGGGGGAATTCTAAGCACAGATACGCAGTATTTT.

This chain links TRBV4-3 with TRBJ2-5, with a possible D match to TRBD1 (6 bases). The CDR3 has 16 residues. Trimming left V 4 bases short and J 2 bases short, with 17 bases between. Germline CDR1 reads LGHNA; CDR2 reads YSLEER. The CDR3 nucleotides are TGCGCCAGCAGCCCGGCTGTTGGGGGCTTACAAGAGACCCAGTACTTC. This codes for CASSPAVGGLQETQYF.

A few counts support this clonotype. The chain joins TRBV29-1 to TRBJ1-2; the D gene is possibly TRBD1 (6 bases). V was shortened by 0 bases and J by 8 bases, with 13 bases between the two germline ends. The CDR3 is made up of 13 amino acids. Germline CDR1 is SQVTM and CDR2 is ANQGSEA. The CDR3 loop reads CSVEEGGLEGYTF. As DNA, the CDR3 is TGCAGCGTTGAAGAAGGGGGTTTGGAAGGCTACACCTTC.